A few counts support the clone carrying this T cell receptor (beta chain). The target antigen is unknown. This specimen comes from a study of CD8+ T cells in alopecia areata. The treatment is: oral pan-JAK inhibitor, 5-10 mg twice daily. Researchers picked out CD4+ and CD8+ T cells from PBMCs by sorting. The germline V gene has CDR1 SQVTM and CDR2 ANQGSEA. CDR3 length: 8 residues. The ends were cut back, 7 bases at V and 6 bases at J, with 3 bases in the middle. RNA, once extracted, was reverse transcribed into cDNA for use as the sequencing template. Assay: immunoSEQ multiplex PCR; the TCRdb copy retains only in-frame clones and omits some. Altogether 90,000 to 130,000 clones are present, roughly three fifths being singletons, with the ten largest covering 12%. Study-wide points: Persistence of many expanded lesional clones was seen in scalp and blood during tofacitinib.

V and J are TRBV29-1 and TRBJ1-2, with D hard to call. This clonotype originated in a human donor with alopecia areata. The sample consisted of CD8+ T cells sorted from blood, taken at week 24, from a patient treated with tofacitinib. The CDR3 DNA sequence: TGCAGCGAGGATGGCTACACCTTC. This sequence encodes CSEDGYTF.